This TCR beta chain was identified in a study of technical replicates of blood from a handful of donors. There are a few counts of this clone. Losses at the gene ends were 3 bases for V and 4 bases for J; bases not matched to a gene: 9. Per the germline V gene, CDR1 is SGHNT and CDR2 is YYREEE (reference sequence). The CDR3 length is 15 residues. The table came from immunoSEQ multiplex PCR; TCRdb's copy has only in-frame clones and leaves some out. The profile covers 75,000 to 85,000 clones, with 90% to 97% appearing a single time and around 0.37% taken by the ten largest. The V and J genes are TRBV5-4 and TRBJ1-2; 7 bases fit TRBD1. Sequencing used T cells isolated from PBMCs. The TCR comes from a human donor in good health. The CDR3 sequence is CASSSPTRDSYGYTF. The CDR3, as DNA: TGTGCCAGCAGCTCCCCCACTAGGGACAGCTATGGCTACACCTTC. The whole variable domain, filled in from reference TRBV5-4 and TRBJ1-2, reads ETGVTQSPTHLIKTRGQQVTLRCSSQSGHNTVSWYQQALGQGPQFIFQYYREEENGRGNFPPRFSGLQFPNYSSELNVNALELDDSALYLCASSSPTRDSYGYTFGSGTRLTVV.